These T cell receptor beta chains were read from a single sample in a study of blood T cell repertoires in COVID-19. Only in-frame clones appear in the TCRdb table, and some are missing; sequencing was by immunoSEQ multiplex PCR. The table includes tens of thousands of clones, over 70% detected once. What was sequenced was peripheral blood. The receptors come from a man aged 45-65 years with active or convalescent COVID-19. The CDR3 runs from the conserved cysteine through the conserved F or W. The D gene is left open where the match is weak. Clone sizes are given selectively: once, few, many, or a class where the clone is expanded.

d_gene: .; abundance: .; v_gene: TRBV11-3; j_gene: TRBJ2-2; CDR3nt: TGTGCCAGCAGCTTGGAAACTAGTTCCACCGGGGAGCTGTTTTTT; CDR3aa: CASSLETSSTGELFF
d_gene: TRBD1; abundance: .; v_gene: TRBV6-2/TRBV6-3; j_gene: TRBJ1-1; CDR3nt: TGTGCCAGCACCCCCGGACAGGGGGACATCATGAACACTGAAGCTTTCTTT; CDR3aa: CASTPGQGDIMNTEAFF
d_gene: .; abundance: .; v_gene: TRBV30; j_gene: TRBJ1-3; CDR3nt: TGTGCCTGGGCCCGGGACGGGAGCTCTGGAAACACCATATATTTT; CDR3aa: CAWARDGSSGNTIYF
d_gene: .; abundance: .; v_gene: TRBV3-1/TRBV3-2; j_gene: TRBJ2-2; CDR3nt: TGTGCCAGCAGCTTACGGAACAGGGCTACCGGGGAGCTGTTTTTT; CDR3aa: CASSLRNRATGELFF
d_gene: .; abundance: few; v_gene: TRBV4-2; j_gene: TRBJ2-3; CDR3nt: TGTGCCAGCAGCCAAGGCAGGGGCCGGGTCCCTAGCACAGATACGCAGTATTTT; CDR3aa: CASSQGRGRVPSTDTQYF
d_gene: TRBD2; abundance: .; v_gene: TRBV3-1/TRBV3-2; j_gene: TRBJ2-7; CDR3nt: TGTGCCAGCAGCCACCCCCCCCGGGGGGTAAACGAGCAGTACTTC; CDR3aa: CASSHPPRGVNEQYF
d_gene: .; abundance: .; v_gene: TRBV24-1; j_gene: TRBJ2-3; CDR3nt: TGTGCCACAAACCACGGTTCCACAGATACGCAGTATTTT; CDR3aa: CATNHGSTDTQYF
d_gene: .; abundance: few; v_gene: TRBV7-3; j_gene: TRBJ2-1; CDR3nt: TGTGCCAGCAGCTTCTCTGGCAGTGAGCAGTTCTTC; CDR3aa: CASSFSGSEQFF
d_gene: TRBD2; abundance: .; v_gene: TRBV7-2; j_gene: TRBJ2-5; CDR3nt: TGTGCCAGCACCCCGGCGGGGGGGTTAGAGACCCAGTACTTC; CDR3aa: CASTPAGGLETQYF
d_gene: TRBD1; abundance: .; v_gene: TRBV28; j_gene: TRBJ2-7; CDR3nt: TGTGCCACCTTAGACAGGGTGGTCTACGAGCAGTACTTC; CDR3aa: CATLDRVVYEQYF
d_gene: .; abundance: .; v_gene: TRBV6-2/TRBV6-3; j_gene: TRBJ2-7; CDR3nt: TGTGCCAGCAGTTACCCAGGGATGGACTACGAGCAGTACTTC; CDR3aa: CASSYPGMDYEQYF
d_gene: .; abundance: .; v_gene: TRBV3-1/TRBV3-2; j_gene: TRBJ2-1; CDR3nt: TGTGCCAGCAAACCGGCCCGGGGGGAGCAGTTCTTC; CDR3aa: CASKPARGEQFF
d_gene: .; abundance: once; v_gene: TRBV3-1/TRBV3-2; j_gene: TRBJ1-5; CDR3nt: TGTGCCAGCAGCCAGTCGGGGGACTCACAAATACATCAGCCCCAGCATTTT; CDR3aa: CASSQSGDSQIHQPQHF
d_gene: .; abundance: few; v_gene: TRBV5-1; j_gene: TRBJ2-3; CDR3nt: TGCGCCAGCAGCTTGGTGACTAGCAGGGGGCCTTTGTATTTT; CDR3aa: CASSLVTSRGPLYF
d_gene: TRBD1; abundance: once; v_gene: TRBV20-1; j_gene: TRBJ1-2; CDR3nt: TGCAGTGCTAGTTCATGGACAGGGGAGGGCTATGGCTACACCTTC; CDR3aa: CSASSWTGEGYGYTF
d_gene: .; abundance: .; v_gene: TRBV14; j_gene: TRBJ2-7; CDR3nt: TGTGCCAGCAGCCCGTACTATAGCGTCACCTACGAGCAGTACTTC; CDR3aa: CASSPYYSVTYEQYF
d_gene: TRBD2; abundance: .; v_gene: TRBV5-4; j_gene: TRBJ2-7; CDR3nt: TGTGCCAGCAGCTTGGGTGCGGGCGGGGGGGCCTCGGGCGAGCAGTACTTC; CDR3aa: CASSLGAGGGASGEQYF
d_gene: TRBD2; abundance: .; v_gene: TRBV6-1; j_gene: TRBJ2-5; CDR3nt: TGTGCCAGCAGTGTAACCCTAGCGGGGGGGCAAGAGACCCAGTACTTC; CDR3aa: CASSVTLAGGQETQYF
d_gene: .; abundance: .; v_gene: TRBV14; j_gene: TRBJ2-3; CDR3nt: TGTGCCAGCAGCTCTTCCGGGGATACGCAGTATTTT; CDR3aa: CASSSSGDTQYF
d_gene: .; abundance: many; v_gene: TRBV12-3/TRBV12-4; j_gene: TRBJ1-3; CDR3nt: TGTGCCGGAGGGGATAGTGGAAACACCATATATTTT; CDR3aa: CAGGDSGNTIYF
d_gene: TRBD2; abundance: .; v_gene: TRBV5-6; j_gene: TRBJ2-3; CDR3nt: TGTGCCAGCAGCTTGTGGCAGAGGCGGGGGGGCGTAGATACGCAGTATTTT; CDR3aa: CASSLWQRRGGVDTQYF
d_gene: .; abundance: .; v_gene: TRBV29-1; j_gene: TRBJ2-2; CDR3nt: TGCAGCGCCCCCGCTATGACCGGGGAGCTGTTTTTT; CDR3aa: CSAPAMTGELFF
d_gene: .; abundance: .; v_gene: TRBV6-5; j_gene: TRBJ1-2; CDR3nt: TGTGCCAGCAGTTCGGCAGGGAGGAGCGGCTACACCTTC; CDR3aa: CASSSAGRSGYTF
d_gene: TRBD1; abundance: .; v_gene: TRBV7-2; j_gene: TRBJ1-2; CDR3nt: TGTGCCAGCAGCTTAGATTCGGGACAGAGTTATGGCTACACCTTC; CDR3aa: CASSLDSGQSYGYTF
d_gene: TRBD1; abundance: .; v_gene: TRBV5-1; j_gene: TRBJ1-3; CDR3nt: TGCGCCAGCAGCACAGGGGGCGATGGAAACACCATATATTTT; CDR3aa: CASSTGGDGNTIYF
d_gene: TRBD1; abundance: .; v_gene: TRBV11-3; j_gene: TRBJ1-2; CDR3nt: TGTGCCAGCAGCTTTGACAGGGAAAGAGTAAAAGGCTACACCTTC; CDR3aa: CASSFDRERVKGYTF
d_gene: .; abundance: .; v_gene: TRBV29-1; j_gene: TRBJ1-2; CDR3nt: TGCAGCGCGGAAGGGGCAGTCTATGGCTACACCTTC; CDR3aa: CSAEGAVYGYTF
d_gene: .; abundance: .; v_gene: TRBV5-6; j_gene: TRBJ2-1; CDR3nt: TGTGCCAGCAGCTTGTTGGTGGGGGCCCTCTACAATGAGCAGTTCTTC; CDR3aa: CASSLLVGALYNEQFF
d_gene: TRBD1; abundance: .; v_gene: TRBV7-2; j_gene: TRBJ1-5; CDR3nt: TGTGCCAGCAGCTATGACAGGGGAAGCAATCAGCCCCAGCATTTT; CDR3aa: CASSYDRGSNQPQHF
d_gene: .; abundance: .; v_gene: TRBV19; j_gene: TRBJ1-1; CDR3nt: TGTGCCAGTAGTAAGCAAGGGACCCTGGGAGGAGACACTGAAGCTTTCTTT; CDR3aa: CASSKQGTLGGDTEAFF
d_gene: .; abundance: .; v_gene: TRBV10-3; j_gene: TRBJ1-1; CDR3nt: TGTGCCATCAGTCTCCAGTTGGACACTGAAGCTTTCTTT; CDR3aa: CAISLQLDTEAFF
d_gene: TRBD1; abundance: .; v_gene: TRBV24-1; j_gene: TRBJ1-5; CDR3nt: TGTGCCACCAGTGATAGACAGGGCTTAGATCAGCCCCAGCATTTT; CDR3aa: CATSDRQGLDQPQHF
d_gene: .; abundance: .; v_gene: TRBV10-1; j_gene: TRBJ2-5; CDR3nt: TGCGCCAGCAGGGACACCTGTAGGGAGACCCAGTACTTC; CDR3aa: CASRDTCRETQYF
d_gene: TRBD2; abundance: .; v_gene: TRBV4-3; j_gene: TRBJ2-2; CDR3nt: TGCGCCAGCAGCAAAAGAAATAGCGGGGGCGTGAGCACCGGGGAGCTGTTTTTT; CDR3aa: CASSKRNSGGVSTGELFF
d_gene: .; abundance: .; v_gene: TRBV7-2; j_gene: TRBJ1-1; CDR3nt: TGTGCCAGCAGCTTATTGGGGAGGATGAACACTGAAGCTTTCTTT; CDR3aa: CASSLLGRMNTEAFF
d_gene: .; abundance: .; v_gene: TRBV28; j_gene: TRBJ1-6; CDR3nt: TGTGCCAGCAGCATTGGACTCCCGAAGAGCTCCTATAATTCACCCCTCCACTTT; CDR3aa: CASSIGLPKSSYNSPLHF
d_gene: .; abundance: .; v_gene: TRBV6-5; j_gene: TRBJ2-5; CDR3nt: TGTGCCAGCAGTTACGGCGGGACGGAGGAGACCCAGTACTTC; CDR3aa: CASSYGGTEETQYF
d_gene: .; abundance: .; v_gene: TRBV6-5; j_gene: TRBJ1-6; CDR3nt: TGTGCCAGCAGAAGACAGGCGTTGGCAAATTCACCCCTCCACTTT; CDR3aa: CASRRQALANSPLHF